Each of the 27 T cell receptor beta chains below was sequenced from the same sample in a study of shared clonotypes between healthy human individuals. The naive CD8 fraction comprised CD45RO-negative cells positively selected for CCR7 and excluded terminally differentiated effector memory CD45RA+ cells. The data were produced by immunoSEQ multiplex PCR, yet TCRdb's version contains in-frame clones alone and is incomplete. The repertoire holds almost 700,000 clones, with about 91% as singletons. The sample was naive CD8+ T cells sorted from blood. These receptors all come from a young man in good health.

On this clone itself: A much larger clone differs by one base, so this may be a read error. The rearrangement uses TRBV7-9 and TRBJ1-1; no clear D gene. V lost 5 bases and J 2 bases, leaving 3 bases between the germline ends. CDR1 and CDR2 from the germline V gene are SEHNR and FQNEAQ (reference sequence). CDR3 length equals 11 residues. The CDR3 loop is CASSRNTEAFF. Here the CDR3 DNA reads TGTGCCAGCAGCCGAAACACTGAAGCTTTCTTT.

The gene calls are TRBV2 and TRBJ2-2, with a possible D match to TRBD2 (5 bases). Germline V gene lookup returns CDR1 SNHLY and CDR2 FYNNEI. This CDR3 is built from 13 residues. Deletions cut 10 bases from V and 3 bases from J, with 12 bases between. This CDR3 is CATTWGDTGELFF. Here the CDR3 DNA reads TGTGCCACCACTTGGGGAGACACCGGGGAGCTGTTTTTT.

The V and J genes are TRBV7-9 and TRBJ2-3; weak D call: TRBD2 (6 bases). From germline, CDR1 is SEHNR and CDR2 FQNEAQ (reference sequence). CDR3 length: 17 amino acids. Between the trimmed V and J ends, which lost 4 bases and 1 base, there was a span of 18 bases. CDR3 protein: CASSSLTAGGGTDTQYF. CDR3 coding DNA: TGTGCCAGCAGCTCGCTGACAGCCGGGGGTGGCACAGATACGCAGTATTTT.

The CDR3 DNA reads as TGTGCCAGCAGTACGAGGGTCGAGGGCAATCAGCCCCAGCATTTT. As protein: CASSTRVEGNQPQHF. The V and J genes are TRBV6-6 and TRBJ1-5; the D is unclear. CDR1 is MNHNY, CDR2 SVGAGI, per germline (reference sequence). This CDR3 has 15 amino acids. Trimming left V 5 bases short and J 2 bases short, with 13 bases between.

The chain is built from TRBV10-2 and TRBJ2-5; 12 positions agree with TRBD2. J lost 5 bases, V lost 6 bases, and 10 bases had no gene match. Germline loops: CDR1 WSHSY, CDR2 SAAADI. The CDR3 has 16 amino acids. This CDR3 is CASSSEAGLAGETQYF. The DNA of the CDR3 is TGCGCCAGCAGCAGCGAAGCCGGACTAGCGGGGGAGACCCAGTACTTC.

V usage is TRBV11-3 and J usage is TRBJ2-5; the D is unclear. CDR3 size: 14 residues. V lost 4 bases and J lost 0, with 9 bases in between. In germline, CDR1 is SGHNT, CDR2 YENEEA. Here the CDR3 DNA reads TGTGCCAGCAGCTCCTGGACGGACCAAGAGACCCAGTACTTC. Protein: CASSSWTDQETQYF.

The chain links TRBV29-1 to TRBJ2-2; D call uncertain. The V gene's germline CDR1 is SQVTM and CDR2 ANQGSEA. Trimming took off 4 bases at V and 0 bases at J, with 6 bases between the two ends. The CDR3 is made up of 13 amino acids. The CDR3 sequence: CSVAVSNTGELFF. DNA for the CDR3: TGCAGCGTTGCGGTTTCGAACACCGGGGAGCTGTTTTTT.

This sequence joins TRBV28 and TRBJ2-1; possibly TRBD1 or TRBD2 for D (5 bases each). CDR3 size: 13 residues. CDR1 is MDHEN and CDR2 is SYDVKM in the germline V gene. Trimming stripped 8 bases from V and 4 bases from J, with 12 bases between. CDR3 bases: TGTGCCAGCGCGTGGGACCGGTACAATGAGCAGTTCTTC. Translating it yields CASAWDRYNEQFF.

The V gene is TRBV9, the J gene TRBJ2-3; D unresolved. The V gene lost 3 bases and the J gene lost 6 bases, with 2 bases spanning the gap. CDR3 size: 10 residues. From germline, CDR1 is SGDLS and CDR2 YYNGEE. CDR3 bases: TGTGCCAGCAGCGCTGATACGCAGTATTTT. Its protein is CASSADTQYF.

The CDR3 loop is CASSQDGVPGEYSSGANVLTF. Here the CDR3 DNA reads TGTGCCAGCAGCCAAGATGGCGTCCCAGGGGAGTACAGCTCTGGGGCCAACGTCCTGACTTTC. The rearrangement links TRBV4-2 to TRBJ2-6; D may be TRBD1 (6 bases). The CDR3 consists of 21 residues. Trimming pared 0 bases from V and 0 bases from J, leaving 21 bases between. Germline V lookup: CDR1 LGHNA, CDR2 YNFKEQ.

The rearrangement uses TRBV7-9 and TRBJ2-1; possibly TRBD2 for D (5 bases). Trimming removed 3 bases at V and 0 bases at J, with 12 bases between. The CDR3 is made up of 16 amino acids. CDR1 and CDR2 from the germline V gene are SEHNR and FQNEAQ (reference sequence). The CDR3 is CASSFSSGGSYNEQFF. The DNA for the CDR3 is TGTGCCAGCAGCTTTTCCAGCGGAGGCTCCTACAATGAGCAGTTCTTC.

CDR3 sequence (DNA): TGCGCCAGCAGCCAAGGCCGTACCGTGAACACTGAAGCTTTCTTT. Protein: CASSQGRTVNTEAFF. V and J are TRBV4-3 and TRBJ1-1; D is uncertain. V was shortened by 1 base and J by 0 bases, with 9 bases between the two germline ends. CDR1 and CDR2 (germline): LGHNA, YSLEER. The CDR3 length is 15 residues.

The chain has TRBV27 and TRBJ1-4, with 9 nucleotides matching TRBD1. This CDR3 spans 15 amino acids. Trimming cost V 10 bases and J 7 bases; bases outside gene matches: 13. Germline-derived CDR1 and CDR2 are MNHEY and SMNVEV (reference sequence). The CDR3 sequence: CATMTKTGGSEKLFF. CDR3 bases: TGTGCCACCATGACCAAGACAGGGGGTAGTGAAAAACTGTTTTTT. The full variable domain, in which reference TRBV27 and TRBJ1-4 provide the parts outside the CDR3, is EAQVTQNPRYLITVTGKKLTVTCSQNMNHEYMSWYRQDPGLGLRQIYYSMNVEVTDKGDVPEGYKVSRKEKRNFPLILESPSPNQTSLYFCATMTKTGGSEKLFFGSGTQLSVL.

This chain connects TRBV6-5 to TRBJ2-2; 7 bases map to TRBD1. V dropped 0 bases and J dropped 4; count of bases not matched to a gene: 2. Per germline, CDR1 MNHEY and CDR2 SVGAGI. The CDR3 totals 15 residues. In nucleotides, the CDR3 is TGTGCCAGCAGTTACTCACAGGGGACCACCGGGGAGCTGTTTTTT. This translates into CASSYSQGTTGELFF.

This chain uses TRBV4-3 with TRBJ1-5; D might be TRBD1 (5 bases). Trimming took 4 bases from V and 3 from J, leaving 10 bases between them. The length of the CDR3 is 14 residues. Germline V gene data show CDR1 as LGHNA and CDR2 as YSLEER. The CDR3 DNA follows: TGCGCCAGCAGCCCCCGGACAACCAATCAGCCCCAGCATTTT. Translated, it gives CASSPRTTNQPQHF.

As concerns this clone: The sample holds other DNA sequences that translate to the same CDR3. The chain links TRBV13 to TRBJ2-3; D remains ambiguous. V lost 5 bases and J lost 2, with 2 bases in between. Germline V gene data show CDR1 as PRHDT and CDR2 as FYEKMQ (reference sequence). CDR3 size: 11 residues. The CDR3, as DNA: TGTGCCAGCAGCATCACAGATACGCAGTATTTT. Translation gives CASSITDTQYF.

CDR3 coding DNA: TGTGCCAGCAGTTTAAGAAGCAAACCCCTTGGTGAGCAGTTCTTC. The encoded protein is CASSLRSKPLGEQFF. The rearrangement uses TRBV28 and TRBJ2-1; D is undetermined. Germline-derived CDR1 and CDR2 are MDHEN and SYDVKM. There are 15 residues in the CDR3. With 2 bases removed from V and 9 bases from J, the gap between germline ends came to 17 bases.

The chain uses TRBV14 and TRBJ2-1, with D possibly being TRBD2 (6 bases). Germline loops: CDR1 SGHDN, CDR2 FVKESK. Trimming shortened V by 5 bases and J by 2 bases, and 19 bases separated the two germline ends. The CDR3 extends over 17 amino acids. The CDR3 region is CASSDTIGTAPYNEQFF. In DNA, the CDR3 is TGTGCCAGCAGCGACACGATCGGGACTGCTCCCTACAATGAGCAGTTCTTC.

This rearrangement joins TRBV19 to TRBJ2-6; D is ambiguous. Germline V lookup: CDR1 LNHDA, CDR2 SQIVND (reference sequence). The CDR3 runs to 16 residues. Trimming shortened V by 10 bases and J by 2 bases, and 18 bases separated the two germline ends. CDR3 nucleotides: TGTGCCAAGCGTGAGGCTCGGCTGGCTGGGGCCAACGTCCTGACTTTC. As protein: CAKREARLAGANVLTF.

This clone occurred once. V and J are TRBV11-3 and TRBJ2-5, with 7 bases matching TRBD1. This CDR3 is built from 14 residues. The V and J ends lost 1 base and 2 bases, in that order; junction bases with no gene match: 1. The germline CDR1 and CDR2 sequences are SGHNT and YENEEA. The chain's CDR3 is CASSLGTGQETQYF. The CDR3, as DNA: TGTGCCAGCAGCTTAGGGACAGGTCAAGAGACCCAGTACTTC.

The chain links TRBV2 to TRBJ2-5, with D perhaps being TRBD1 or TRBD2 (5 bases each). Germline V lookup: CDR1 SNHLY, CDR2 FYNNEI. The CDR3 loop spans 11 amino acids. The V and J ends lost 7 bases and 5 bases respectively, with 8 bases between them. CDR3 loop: CASKWGETQYF. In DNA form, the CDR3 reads TGTGCCAGCAAGTGGGGGGAGACCCAGTACTTC.

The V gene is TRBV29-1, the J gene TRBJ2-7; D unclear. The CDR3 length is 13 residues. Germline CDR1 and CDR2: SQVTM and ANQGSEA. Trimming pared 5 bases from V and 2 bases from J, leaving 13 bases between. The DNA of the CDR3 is TGCAGCGTTAAGTCTCCCTCGGCCTACGAGCAGTACTTC. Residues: CSVKSPSAYEQYF.

DNA for the CDR3: TGTGCCATCAGTGAAGGACAGGGCTTGAACACTGAAGCTTTCTTT. As protein: CAISEGQGLNTEAFF. This chain joins TRBV10-3 and TRBJ1-1; 8 bases are shared with TRBD1. V dropped 3 bases and J dropped 0; count of bases not matched to a gene: 3. CDR3 length: 15 residues. CDR1 and CDR2 from the germline V gene are ENHRY and SYGVKD.

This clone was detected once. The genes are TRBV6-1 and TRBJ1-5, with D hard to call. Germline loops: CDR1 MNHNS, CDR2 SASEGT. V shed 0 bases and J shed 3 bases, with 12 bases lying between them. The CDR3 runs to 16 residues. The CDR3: CASSEAHGGFNQPQHF. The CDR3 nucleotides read TGTGCCAGCAGTGAAGCGCATGGAGGGTTCAATCAGCCCCAGCATTTT.

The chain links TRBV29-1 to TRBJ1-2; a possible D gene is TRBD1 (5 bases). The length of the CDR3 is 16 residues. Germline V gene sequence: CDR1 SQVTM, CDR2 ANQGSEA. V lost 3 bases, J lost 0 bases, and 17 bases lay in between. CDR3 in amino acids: CSVDRDEGFTNYGYTF. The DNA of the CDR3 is TGCAGCGTTGATCGCGACGAGGGGTTCACTAACTATGGCTACACCTTC.

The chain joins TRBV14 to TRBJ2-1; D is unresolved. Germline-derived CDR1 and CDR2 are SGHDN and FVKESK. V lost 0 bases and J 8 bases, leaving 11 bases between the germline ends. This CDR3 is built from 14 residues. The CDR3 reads CASSQEVSQHEQFF. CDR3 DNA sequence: TGTGCCAGCAGCCAAGAGGTATCCCAGCATGAGCAGTTCTTC.

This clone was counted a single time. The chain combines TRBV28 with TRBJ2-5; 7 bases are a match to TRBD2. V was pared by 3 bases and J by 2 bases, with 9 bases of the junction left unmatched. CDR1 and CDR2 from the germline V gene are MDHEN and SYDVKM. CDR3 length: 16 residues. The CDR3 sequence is CASSFWLADTQETQYF. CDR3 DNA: TGTGCCAGCAGTTTTTGGCTAGCGGACACACAAGAGACCCAGTACTTC.